Below, one T cell receptor (beta chain) is given with its context. The record originates from a study of blood T cell repertoires in COVID-19. Across the study: Some COVID-19 samples were acute and others convalescent; all came from the United States, Italy and Spain. Sources were T cells, B-cell-depleted T cells, or PBMCs; the material itself was cDNA or gDNA.

The V end lost 3 bases, the J end lost 7 bases, and 12 bases lay between the germline ends. The CDR3 contains 13 residues. From germline, CDR1 is LNHDA and CDR2 SQIVND (reference sequence). In the original workflow: Estimated nucleated cell counts came from reference gene primer amplification. Profiled with immunoSEQ multiplex PCR; TCRdb holds only in-frame clones, not every one. V, J and clone size were drawn from that table, and D and trimming were deduced from the DNA. The sample contains 310,000 or so clones, roughly 87% of which appear only once. Sequenced input: peripheral blood. The genes are TRBV19 and TRBJ1-2; unclear D gene. The TCR comes from a man between 45 and 60 years old with active or convalescent COVID-19. CDR3 coding DNA: TGTGCCAGTAGTATGACACCCCCAGTTGGCTACACCTTC. It specifies CASSMTPPVGYTF.